In this sample, the clone carrying this TCR beta chain turned up a few times. This sample is part of a study of T cell responses to AZD1222 COVID-19 vaccine. V was clipped by 12 bases and J by 6 bases, with 25 bases between them. The germline CDR1 and CDR2 sequences are KGHDR and SFDVKD. The CDR3 contains 15 residues. TCRdb's copy holds only in-frame clones and misses some; the assay was immunoSEQ multiplex PCR. This table holds about 66,000 clones, about four fifths found once. The source is an adult in good health. The rearrangement links TRBV24-1 to TRBJ1-1; D uncertain. Specimen: peripheral blood, collected on day 0 of MenACWY control vaccination. CDR3 bases: TGTGCCGCCACGAAGACCGGAGGCCGCTACCCTGAAGCTTTCTTT. Its translation: CAATKTGGRYPEAFF.